This T cell receptor beta chain was identified during a study of regulatory T cells in long-lasting Graves disease. Study results and limitations: Persistent disease samples used TRBV28, TRBJ1-2 and TRBJ2-5 preferentially.

The germline gives CDR1 MNHNS, CDR2 SASEGT. The CDR3 is made up of 14 amino acids. The germline V and J ends were trimmed by 5 bases and 3 bases, with 11 bases remaining between them. As concerns this clonotype: The target antigen is unknown.

Arm-PCR with iRepertoire HTBI primers amplified the CDR3 regions for these TCR beta libraries. TCRdb redid the calling of the multiplex PCR reads with MiXCR, one entry per CDR3 protein. Among some 440,000 distinct CDR3 sequences, under 25% were seen once, and the ten largest hold 6.5% to 10%. Sample time point: persistent/refractory GD, antithyroid drugs over 5 years with positive TRAb. PBMCs provided the RNA from which the TCR library was made. This material consisted of peripheral blood mononuclear cells (PBMCs), taken when the disease was refractory, from a patient treated with antithyroid drugs. The TCR originated in a female donor with Graves disease. The gene calls are TRBV6-1 and TRBJ1-5, with D unclear. Here the CDR3 reads CASSPSAANQPQHF. The CDR3 coding sequence is TGTGCCAGCAGTCCTTCGGCGGCCAATCAGCCCCAGCATTTT.